One and the same sample provided the 10 T cell receptor beta chains below, sequenced in a study of T-cell reconstitution after alpha-beta-depleted transplantation in children. During its preparation, the TCRbeta library received unique molecular identifiers. TCRdb analysed the PCR reads with MiXCR anew, one entry per CDR3 protein. This table holds about a million distinct CDR3 sequences, around 30% found once. Here the sequenced sample was PBMCs, mostly from graft donor cells, taken 360 days after TCRalphabeta/CD19-depleted stem cell transplant. Receptors originate from a boy under two years old who had a stem cell transplant for SCID, so the T cells may come from the graft donor.

There are a few counts of this clonotype. The chain has TRBV12-3 or TRBV12-4 and TRBJ1-3; possible D gene TRBD1, 6 bases. The CDR3 contains 15 residues. The V end was cut by 6 bases, the J end by 4 bases, with 16 bases between. The CDR3 sequence is CASRPTGTRGNTIYF. In nucleotides, the CDR3 is TGTGCCAGCAGACCTACAGGGACCCGGGGAAACACCATATATTTT.

This sequence joins TRBV18 and TRBJ1-2; D may be TRBD1 (5 bases). The CDR3 is 13 residues long. CDR1 and CDR2 from the germline V gene are KGHSH and LQKENI. The V gene lost 3 bases and the J gene lost 7 bases, with 12 bases spanning the gap. The DNA of the CDR3 is TGTGCCAGCTCACCCCCAGGGAGGATTGGCTACACCTTC. It specifies CASSPPGRIGYTF.

The V call is TRBV6-2 or TRBV6-3, the J call TRBJ1-5, with D hard to call. The V and J ends lost 2 bases and 1 base respectively, with 6 bases between them. Germline V lookup: CDR1 MNHEY, CDR2 SVGEGT. The CDR3 has 14 amino acids. CDR3 in DNA: TGTGCCAGCAGTTACGGAGAGAGCAATCAGCCCCAGCATTTT. Translating gives CASSYGESNQPQHF.

In this sample, this clonotype turned up a few times. The chain couples TRBV29-1 to TRBJ2-1; D is perhaps TRBD2 (5 bases). The CDR3 has 11 amino acids. V was shortened by 6 bases and J by 6 bases, with 9 bases between the two germline ends. Germline values: CDR1 SQVTM, CDR2 ANQGSEA. CDR3 residues: CSVRTFNEQFF. CDR3 in DNA: TGCAGCGTCCGGACTTTCAATGAGCAGTTCTTC.

The gene calls are TRBV29-1 and TRBJ2-7, with D possibly matching TRBD1 (6 bases). The germline gives CDR1 SQVTM, CDR2 ANQGSEA. V lost 6 bases and J 0 bases, leaving 12 bases between the germline ends. The CDR3 runs to 13 residues. DNA for the CDR3: TGCAGCGTCCGGACAGAGAGCTCCTACGAGCAGTACTTC. It codes for CSVRTESSYEQYF.

The genes are TRBV7-3 and TRBJ2-3; 9 nucleotides match TRBD2. With V trimmed by 2 bases and J by 1 base, 10 bases remained unmatched. There are 18 residues in the CDR3. Germline assignment: CDR1 SGHTA and CDR2 FQGTGA. This chain's CDR3 is CASSLGAGLAGGTDTQYF. The CDR3 DNA reads as TGTGCCAGCAGCTTAGGAGCCGGGTTAGCGGGGGGCACAGATACGCAGTATTTT.

The J gene is TRBJ2-3, the V gene TRBV7-9, with TRBD1 as a possible D gene (6 bases). The CDR3 runs 15 residues. Deletions cut 2 bases from V and 4 bases from J, with 13 bases between. Germline-derived CDR1 and CDR2 are SEHNR and FQNEAQ (reference sequence). The CDR3 is CASSLLQGASDTQYF. Here the CDR3 DNA reads TGTGCCAGCAGCTTATTACAGGGCGCATCAGATACGCAGTATTTT.

This clonotype came up a few times. The V call is TRBV12-3 or TRBV12-4, the J call TRBJ2-3; 10 bases map to TRBD1. V lost 7 bases and J lost 0; bases outside the gene matches: 4. The CDR3 extends over 15 amino acids. The CDR3 DNA sequence: TGTGCCAGCACCCCGGGACAGGGGAGCACAGATACGCAGTATTTT. Translating gives CASTPGQGSTDTQYF.

V is TRBV20-1 and J is TRBJ1-5; D ambiguous. V was clipped by 3 bases and J by 7 bases, with 16 bases between them. The CDR3 length is 14 residues. CDR1 is DFQATT, CDR2 SNEGSKA, per germline (reference sequence). CDR3 sequence reads: CSAREGTQRQPQHF. The CDR3 DNA is TGCAGTGCTAGGGAGGGTACGCAACGACAGCCCCAGCATTTT.

This clonotype has only a few counts. This rearrangement joins TRBV2 to TRBJ2-2; 10 nucleotides line up with TRBD1. Looked up from germline, CDR1 is SNHLY and CDR2 is FYNNEI. Unmatched junction bases numbered 8, after V lost 4 bases and J lost 6 bases. The CDR3 is 16 amino acids. This CDR3 is CASSGVGQGSPGELFF. The CDR3 DNA reads as TGTGCCAGCAGTGGGGTGGGACAGGGGTCGCCCGGGGAGCTGTTTTTT.